The clone carrying this T cell receptor beta chain was picked up a small number of times. Antigen specificity is unknown. TCRdb re-called the 5' RACE reads through MiXCR, storing one row per CDR3 protein. The table shows 150,000 to 200,000 distinct CDR3 sequences, with approximately 17% occurring only once. This specimen belongs to a study of T-cell memory formation after mild COVID-19. Study-wide context: TCR clusters were largely donor specific. Whole-study results and caveats: Clones that contracted from day 15 to 85 were balanced CD4/CD8, while later expanders leaned CD4+. Pre-infection memory harbored some responding clones, suggesting cross-reactive memory joined. Confirmation was lacking for SARS-CoV-2 specificity of second-wave clones that peaked on day 37.

The CDR3 spans 12 residues. Trimming left V 2 bases short and J 7 bases short, with 6 bases between. Germline CDR1 reads KGHDR; CDR2 reads SFDVKD. The specimen sequenced was PBMCs or a T cell subset sorted from them (not recorded which). This receptor was obtained from a man aged 18 to 30 who had mild COVID-19 (a few samples of this study predate the infection). Cell type and time point are not known. V and J are TRBV24-1 and TRBJ2-3; the D gene could be TRBD1 or TRBD2 (5 bases each). The CDR3 sequence: CATSDWGNTQYF. The CDR3 DNA is TGTGCCACCAGTGATTGGGGGAATACGCAGTATTTT.